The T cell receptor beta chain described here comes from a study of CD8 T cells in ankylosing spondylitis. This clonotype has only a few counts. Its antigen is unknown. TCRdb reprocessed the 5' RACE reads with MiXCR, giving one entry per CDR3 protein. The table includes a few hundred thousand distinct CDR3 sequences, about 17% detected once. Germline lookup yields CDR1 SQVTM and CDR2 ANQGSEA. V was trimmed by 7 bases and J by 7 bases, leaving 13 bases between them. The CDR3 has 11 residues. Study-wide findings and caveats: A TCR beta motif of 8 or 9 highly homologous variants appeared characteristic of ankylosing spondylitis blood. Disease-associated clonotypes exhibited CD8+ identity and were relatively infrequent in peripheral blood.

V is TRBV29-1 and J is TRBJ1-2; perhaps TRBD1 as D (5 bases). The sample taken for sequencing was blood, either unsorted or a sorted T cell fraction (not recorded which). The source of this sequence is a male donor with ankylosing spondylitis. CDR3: CSDGAIFGYTF. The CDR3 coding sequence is TGCAGCGATGGGGCGATTTTTGGCTACACCTTC. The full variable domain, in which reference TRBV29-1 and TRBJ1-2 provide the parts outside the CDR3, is SAVISQKPSRDICQRGTSLTIQCQVDSQVTMMFWYRQQPGQSLTLIATANQGSEATYESGFVIDKFPISRPNLTFSTLTVSNMSPEDSSIYLCSDGAIFGYTFGSGTRLTVV.